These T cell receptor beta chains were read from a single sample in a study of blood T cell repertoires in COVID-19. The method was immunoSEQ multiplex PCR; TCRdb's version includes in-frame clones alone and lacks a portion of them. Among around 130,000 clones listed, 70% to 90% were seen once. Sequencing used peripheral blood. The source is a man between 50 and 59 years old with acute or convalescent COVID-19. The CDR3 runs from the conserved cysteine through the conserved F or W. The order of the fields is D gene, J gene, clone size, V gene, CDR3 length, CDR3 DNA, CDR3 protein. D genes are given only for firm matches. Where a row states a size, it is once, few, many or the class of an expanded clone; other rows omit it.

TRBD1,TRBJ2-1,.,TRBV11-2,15,TGTGCCAGCAGCTCATCCGGGACAGGGGGCAATGAGCAGTTCTTC,CASSSSGTGGNEQFF
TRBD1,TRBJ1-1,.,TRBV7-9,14,TGTGCCAGCAGCTCATTGACAGGGGGCAATGAAGCTTTCTTT,CASSSLTGGNEAFF
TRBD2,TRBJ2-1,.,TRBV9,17,TGTGCCAGCAGCGTAGAACCTAGCGGGAGCTCCTACAATGAGCAGTTCTTC,CASSVEPSGSSYNEQFF
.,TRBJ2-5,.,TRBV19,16,TGTGCCAGTAGTATGGCTCTCGGACTTTACCAAGAGACCCAGTACTTC,CASSMALGLYQETQYF
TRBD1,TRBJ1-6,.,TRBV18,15,TGTGCCAGCTCGACAGGGGGCAGTTTGCAATCACCCCTCCACTTT,CASSTGGSLQSPLHF
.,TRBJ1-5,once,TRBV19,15,TGTGCCAGTAGTATACACCCCCCCGGGGGGCGGCCCCAGCATTTT,CASSIHPPGGRPQHF
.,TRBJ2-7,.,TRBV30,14,TGTGCCTGGAGTTTTGGGGGGAGGCGGGCCGAGCAGTACTTC,CAWSFGGRRAEQYF
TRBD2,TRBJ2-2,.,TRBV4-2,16,TGTGCCAGCAGCCAAGATAGAACTAGCGCTGCCGGGGAGCTGTTTTTT,CASSQDRTSAAGELFF
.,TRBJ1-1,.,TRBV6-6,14,TGTGCCAGCAGTAATGACCGGGTGAACACTGAAGCTTTCTTT,CASSNDRVNTEAFF
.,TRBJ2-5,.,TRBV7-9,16,TGTGCCAGCAGCTTAGTTCTGGGACTGTACCAAGAGACCCAGTACTTC,CASSLVLGLYQETQYF
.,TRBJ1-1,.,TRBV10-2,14,TGCGCCAGCACCCCTGCGGGGAGTTACACTGAAGCTTTCTTT,CASTPAGSYTEAFF
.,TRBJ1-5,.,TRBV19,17,TGTGCCAGTAGTATAGATTGGGCACCCCTGAGCAATCAGCCCCAGCATTTT,CASSIDWAPLSNQPQHF
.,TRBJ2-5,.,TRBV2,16,TGTGCCAGCAGAGAAGGCCGACTAGTTCCGCCAGAGACCCAGTACTTC,CASREGRLVPPETQYF
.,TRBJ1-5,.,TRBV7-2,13,TGTGCCAGCAGCTCACAGGTGGATCAGCCCCAGCATTTT,CASSSQVDQPQHF
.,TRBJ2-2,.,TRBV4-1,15,TGCGCCAGCAGCCAATCAGGGGCGTACACCGGGGAGCTGTTTTTT,CASSQSGAYTGELFF
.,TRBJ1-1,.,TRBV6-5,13,TGTGCCAGCAGTTACTCAGGGGGAGCCGAAGCTTTCTTT,CASSYSGGAEAFF
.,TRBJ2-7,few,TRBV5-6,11,TGTGCCAGCAGCTTCGGCTACGAGCAGTACTTC,CASSFGYEQYF
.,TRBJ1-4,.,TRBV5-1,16,TGCGCCAGCAGCTTGTTGGAGCATGCAACTAATGAAAAACTGTTTTTT,CASSLLEHATNEKLFF
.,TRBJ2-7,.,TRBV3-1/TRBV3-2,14,TGTGCCAGCAGCCAAGGACACCCGGCCTACGAGCAGTACTTC,CASSQGHPAYEQYF
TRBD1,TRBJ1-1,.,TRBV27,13,TGTGCCAGCAGTATCCCAGGGGGGACTGAAGCTTTCTTT,CASSIPGGTEAFF
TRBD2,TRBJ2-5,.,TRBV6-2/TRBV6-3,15,TGTGCCAGCAGTCCGGGGACTAGCGGTAAAGAGACCCAGTACTTC,CASSPGTSGKETQYF
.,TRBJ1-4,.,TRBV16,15,TGTGCCAGCAGCCAATCACGGGTGACTAATGAAAAACTGTTTTTT,CASSQSRVTNEKLFF
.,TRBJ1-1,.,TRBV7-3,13,TGTGCCAGCAGCTTATATGTGAACACTGAAGCTTTCTTT,CASSLYVNTEAFF
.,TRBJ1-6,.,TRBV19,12,TGTGCCAGTAGCAGCTATAATTCACCCCTCCACTTT,CASSSYNSPLHF
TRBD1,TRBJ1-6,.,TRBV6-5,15,TGTGCCAGCCACCCTCGGGACAACAGGGGTTCACCCCTCCACTTT,CASHPRDNRGSPLHF
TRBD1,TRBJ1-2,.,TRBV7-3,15,TGTGCCAGCAGCTTCCGACAGGGGAGGAAGGGTGGCTACACCTTC,CASSFRQGRKGGYTF
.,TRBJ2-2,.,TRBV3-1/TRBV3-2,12,TGTGCCAGCAGGCGGACTGGAAGGGAGCTGTTTTTT,CASRRTGRELFF
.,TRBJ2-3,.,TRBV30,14,TGTGCCTGGATTGACCGAAGCAGGGGAGATACGCAGTATTTT,CAWIDRSRGDTQYF
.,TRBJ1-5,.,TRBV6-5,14,TGTGCCAGCAACGTGGTCAGGGGCAATCAGCCCCAGCATTTT,CASNVVRGNQPQHF
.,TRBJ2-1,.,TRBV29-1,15,TGCAGCGTTTCCCCGGGGGAGGCTGGTGGGAATGAGCAGTTCTTC,CSVSPGEAGGNEQFF
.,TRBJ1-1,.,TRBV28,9,TGTGCCAGCACTCCCCCGGCTTTCTTT,CASTPPAFF
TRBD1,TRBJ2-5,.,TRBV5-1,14,TGCGCCAGTAGTGGACAGGGTGGTTTAGAGACCCAGTACTTC,CASSGQGGLETQYF
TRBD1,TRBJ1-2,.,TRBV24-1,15,TGTGCCACCAGTGCCACGGACAGGGGGCGCGGTGGCTACACCTTC,CATSATDRGRGGYTF
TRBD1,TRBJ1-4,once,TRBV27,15,TGTGCCAGCAGTTTAGTTACAGGGGGCCGCGAAAAACTGTTTTTT,CASSLVTGGREKLFF
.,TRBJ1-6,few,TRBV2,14,TGTGCCAGCAGTGAGATGTCCAGTAATGGACCCCTCCACTTT,CASSEMSSNGPLHF
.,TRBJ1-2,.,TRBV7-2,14,TGTGCCAGCAGCTTAGTCCCAGGCAACTATGGCTACACCTTC,CASSLVPGNYGYTF
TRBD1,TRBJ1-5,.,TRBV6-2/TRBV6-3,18,TGTGCCAGCAGTTACCAATTTCACGGGACAGCCCACAATCAGCCCCAGCATTTT,CASSYQFHGTAHNQPQHF
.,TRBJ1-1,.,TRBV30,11,TGTGCCTGGAGTTTGACCCTAGGAGCTTTCTTT,CAWSLTLGAFF
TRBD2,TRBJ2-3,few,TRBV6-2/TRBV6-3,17,TGTGCCAGCAGTTACCCGACTAGCGGGGGTACGACAGATACGCAGTATTTT,CASSYPTSGGTTDTQYF
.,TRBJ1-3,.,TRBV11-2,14,TGTGCCAGCAGCTTAGGGACAGCTGGAAACACCATATATTTT,CASSLGTAGNTIYF
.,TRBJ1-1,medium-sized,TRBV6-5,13,TGTGCCAGCAGGGAGGTCTGGGGCACTGAAGCTTTCTTT,CASREVWGTEAFF
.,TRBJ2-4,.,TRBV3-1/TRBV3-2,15,TGTGCCAGCAGCCAAGGGGCAGGGCCCAAAAACATTCAGTACTTC,CASSQGAGPKNIQYF
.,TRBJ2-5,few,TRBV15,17,TGTGCCACCAGCAGAGTCGCCTCGCAGAGGGGGATGGAGACCCAGTACTTC,CATSRVASQRGMETQYF
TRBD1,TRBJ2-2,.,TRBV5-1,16,TGCGCCAGCAGCTTGTCGGAGGACAGGGGCGCCGGGGAGCTGTTTTTT,CASSLSEDRGAGELFF
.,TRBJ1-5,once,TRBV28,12,TGTGCCAGCCGTTACGGGGGACAGCCCCAGCATTTT,CASRYGGQPQHF
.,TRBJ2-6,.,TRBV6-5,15,TGTGCCAGCAGTTACAGGGGTTCTGGGGCCAACGTCCTGACTTTC,CASSYRGSGANVLTF